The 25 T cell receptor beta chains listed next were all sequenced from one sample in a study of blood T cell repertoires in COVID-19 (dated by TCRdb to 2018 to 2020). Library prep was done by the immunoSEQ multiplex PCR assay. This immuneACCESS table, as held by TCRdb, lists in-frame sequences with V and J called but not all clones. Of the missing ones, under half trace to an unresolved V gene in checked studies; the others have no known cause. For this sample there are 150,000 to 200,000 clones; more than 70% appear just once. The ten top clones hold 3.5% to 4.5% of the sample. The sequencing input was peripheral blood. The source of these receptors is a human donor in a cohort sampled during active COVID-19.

CDR3 in amino acids: CASSSLAATYEQYF. The DNA for the CDR3 is TGTGCCAGCAGCTCATTAGCGGCGACCTACGAGCAGTACTTC. The V and J genes are TRBV7-9 and TRBJ2-7; D may be TRBD2 (6 bases). Trimming cost V 4 bases and J 2 bases, with 12 bases left between them. Germline values: CDR1 SEHNR, CDR2 FQNEAQ (reference sequence). This CDR3 contains 14 residues.

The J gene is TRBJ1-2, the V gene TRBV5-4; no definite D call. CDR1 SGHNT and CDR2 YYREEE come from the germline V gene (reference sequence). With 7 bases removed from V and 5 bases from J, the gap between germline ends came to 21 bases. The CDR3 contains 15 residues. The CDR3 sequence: CASQGDANLVYGYTF. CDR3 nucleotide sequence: TGTGCCAGCCAAGGAGACGCCAACCTGGTATATGGCTACACCTTC. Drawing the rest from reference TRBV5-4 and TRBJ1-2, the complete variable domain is ETGVTQSPTHLIKTRGQQVTLRCSSQSGHNTVSWYQQALGQGPQFIFQYYREEENGRGNFPPRFSGLQFPNYSSELNVNALELDDSALYLCASQGDANLVYGYTFGSGTRLTVV.

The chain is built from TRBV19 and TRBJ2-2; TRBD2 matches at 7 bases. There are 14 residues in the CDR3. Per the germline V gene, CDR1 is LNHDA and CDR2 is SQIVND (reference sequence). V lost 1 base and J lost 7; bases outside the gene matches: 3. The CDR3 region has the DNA TGTGCCAGTAGTATAGGGGAGGGCCACGGGGAGCTGTTTTTT. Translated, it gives CASSIGEGHGELFF. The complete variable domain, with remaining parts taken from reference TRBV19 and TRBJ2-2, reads DGGITQSPKYLFRKEGQNVTLSCEQNLNHDAMYWYRQDPGQGLRLIYYSQIVNDFQKGDIAEGYSVSREKKESFPLTVTSAQKNPTAFYLCASSIGEGHGELFFGEGSRLTVL.

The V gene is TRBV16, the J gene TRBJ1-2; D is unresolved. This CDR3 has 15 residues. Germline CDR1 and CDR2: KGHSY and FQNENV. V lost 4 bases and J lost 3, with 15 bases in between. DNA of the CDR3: TGTGCCAGCAGCCGCTGGACGGCGGGTTACTATGGCTACACCTTC. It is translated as CASSRWTAGYYGYTF.

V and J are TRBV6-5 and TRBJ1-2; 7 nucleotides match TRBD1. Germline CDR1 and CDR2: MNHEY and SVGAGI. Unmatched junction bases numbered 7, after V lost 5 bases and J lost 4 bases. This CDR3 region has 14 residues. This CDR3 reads CASSRDSRTYGYTF. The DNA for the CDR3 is TGTGCCAGCAGTCGGGACAGTAGAACCTATGGCTACACCTTC.

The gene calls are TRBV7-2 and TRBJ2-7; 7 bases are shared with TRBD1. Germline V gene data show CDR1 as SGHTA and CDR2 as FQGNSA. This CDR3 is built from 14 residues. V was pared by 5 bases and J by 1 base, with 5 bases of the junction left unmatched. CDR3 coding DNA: TGTGCCAGCAGCATTAACAGGGGTTCCTACGAGCAGTACTTC. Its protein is CASSINRGSYEQYF. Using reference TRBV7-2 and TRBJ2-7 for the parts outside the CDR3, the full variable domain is GAGVSQSPSNKVTEKGKDVELRCDPISGHTALYWYRQSLGQGLEFLIYFQGNSAPDKSGLPSDRFSAERTGGSVSTLTIQRTQQEDSAVYLCASSINRGSYEQYFGPGTRLTVT.

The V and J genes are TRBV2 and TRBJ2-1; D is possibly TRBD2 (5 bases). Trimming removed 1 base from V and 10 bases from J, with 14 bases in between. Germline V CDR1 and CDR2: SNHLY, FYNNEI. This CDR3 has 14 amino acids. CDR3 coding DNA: TGTGCCAGCAGTGAAGTATCGGGGTATGGGGAGCAGTTCTTC. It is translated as CASSEVSGYGEQFF.

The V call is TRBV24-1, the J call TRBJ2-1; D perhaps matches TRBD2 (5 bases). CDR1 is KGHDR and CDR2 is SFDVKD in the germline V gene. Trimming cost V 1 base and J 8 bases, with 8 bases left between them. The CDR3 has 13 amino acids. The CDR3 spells CATSDLGRDEQFF. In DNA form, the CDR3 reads TGTGCCACCAGTGATTTAGGGCGGGATGAGCAGTTCTTC.

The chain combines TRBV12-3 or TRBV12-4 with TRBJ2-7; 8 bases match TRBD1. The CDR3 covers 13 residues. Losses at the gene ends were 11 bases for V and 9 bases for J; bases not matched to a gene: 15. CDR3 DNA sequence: TGTGCCTCGCGTCCAGGGGGCGCGGCGGGGCAGTACTTC. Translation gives CASRPGGAAGQYF.

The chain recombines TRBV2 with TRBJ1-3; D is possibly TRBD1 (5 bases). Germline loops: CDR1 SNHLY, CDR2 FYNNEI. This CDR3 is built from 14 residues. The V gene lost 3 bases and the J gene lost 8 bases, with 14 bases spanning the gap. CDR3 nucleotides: TGTGCCAGCAGTGACTTTGGCAGGGTGTACACCATATATTTT. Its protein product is CASSDFGRVYTIYF.

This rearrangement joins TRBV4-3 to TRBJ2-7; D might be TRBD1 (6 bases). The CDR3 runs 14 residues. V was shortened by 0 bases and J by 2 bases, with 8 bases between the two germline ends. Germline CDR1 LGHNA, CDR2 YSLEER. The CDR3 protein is CASSQDRGAYEQYF. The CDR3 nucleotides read TGCGCCAGCAGCCAAGACAGGGGAGCCTACGAGCAGTACTTC.

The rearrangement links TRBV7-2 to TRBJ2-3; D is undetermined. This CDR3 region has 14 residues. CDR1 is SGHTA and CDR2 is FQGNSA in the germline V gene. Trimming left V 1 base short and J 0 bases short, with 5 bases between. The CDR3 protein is CASSLGPSTDTQYF. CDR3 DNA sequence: TGTGCCAGCAGCTTAGGTCCTAGCACAGATACGCAGTATTTT.

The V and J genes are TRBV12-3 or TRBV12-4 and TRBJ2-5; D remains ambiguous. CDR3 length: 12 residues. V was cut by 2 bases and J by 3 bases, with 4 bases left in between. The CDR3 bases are TGTGCCAGCAGTTTAACGGAAGAGACCCAGTACTTC. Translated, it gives CASSLTEETQYF.

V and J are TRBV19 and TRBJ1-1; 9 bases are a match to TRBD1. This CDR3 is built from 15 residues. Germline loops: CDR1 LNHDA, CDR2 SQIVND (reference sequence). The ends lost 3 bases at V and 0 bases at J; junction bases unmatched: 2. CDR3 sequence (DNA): TGTGCCAGTAGTATTGGGACAGGGATGAACACTGAAGCTTTCTTT. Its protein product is CASSIGTGMNTEAFF.

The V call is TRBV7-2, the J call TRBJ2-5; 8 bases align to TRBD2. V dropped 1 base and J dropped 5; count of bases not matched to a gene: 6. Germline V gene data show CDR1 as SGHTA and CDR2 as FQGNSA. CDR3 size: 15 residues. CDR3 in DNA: TGTGCCAGCAGCTTAGGTGTTAGCGGGGCCGAGACCCAGTACTTC. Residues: CASSLGVSGAETQYF.

CDR3 nucleotide sequence: TGTGCCAGCAGTTTGTGGGGTGGGGCCTCGGGCACTGAAGCTTTCTTT. Translating it yields CASSLWGGASGTEAFF. The chain employs TRBV28 and TRBJ1-1; D possibly corresponds to TRBD1 (5 bases). Germline V gene lookup returns CDR1 MDHEN and CDR2 SYDVKM. Trimming removed 3 bases at V and 4 bases at J, with 18 bases between. The CDR3 is made up of 16 amino acids.

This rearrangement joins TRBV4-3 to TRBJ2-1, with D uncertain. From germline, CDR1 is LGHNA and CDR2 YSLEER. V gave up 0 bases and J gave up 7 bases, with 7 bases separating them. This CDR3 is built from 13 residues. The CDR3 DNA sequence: TGCGCCAGCAGCCAAGATACATTGAATGAGCAGTTCTTC. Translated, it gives CASSQDTLNEQFF.

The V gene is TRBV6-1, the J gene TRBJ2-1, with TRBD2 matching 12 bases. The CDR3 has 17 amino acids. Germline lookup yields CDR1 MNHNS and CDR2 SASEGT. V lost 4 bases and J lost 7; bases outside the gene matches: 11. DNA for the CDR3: TGTGCCAGCAGTGTACATCTAGCGGGAGGGCCGGGGAATGAGCAGTTCTTC. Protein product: CASSVHLAGGPGNEQFF.

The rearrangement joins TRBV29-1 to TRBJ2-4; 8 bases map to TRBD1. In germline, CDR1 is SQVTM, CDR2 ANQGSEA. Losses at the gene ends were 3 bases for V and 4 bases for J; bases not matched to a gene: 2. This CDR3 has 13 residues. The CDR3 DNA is TGCAGCGTTGACGGACAGGGTAAAAACATTCAGTACTTC. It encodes CSVDGQGKNIQYF.

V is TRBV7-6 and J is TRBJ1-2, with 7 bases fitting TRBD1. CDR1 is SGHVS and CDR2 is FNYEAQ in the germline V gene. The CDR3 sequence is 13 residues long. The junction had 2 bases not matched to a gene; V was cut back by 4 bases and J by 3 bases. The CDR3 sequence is CASSSTGDYGYTF. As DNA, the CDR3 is TGTGCCAGCAGCTCAACAGGGGACTATGGCTACACCTTC. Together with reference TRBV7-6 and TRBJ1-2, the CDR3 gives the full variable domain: GAGVSQSPRYKVTKRGQDVALRCDPISGHVSLYWYRQALGQGPEFLTYFNYEAQQDKSGLPNDRFSAERPEGSISTLTIQRTEQRDSAMYRCASSSTGDYGYTFGSGTRLTVV.

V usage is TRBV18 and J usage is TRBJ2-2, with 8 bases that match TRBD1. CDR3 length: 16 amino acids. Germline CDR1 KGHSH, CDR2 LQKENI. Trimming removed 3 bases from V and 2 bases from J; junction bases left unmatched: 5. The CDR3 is CASSPRTGQNTGELFF. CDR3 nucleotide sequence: TGTGCCAGCTCACCGCGGACAGGGCAAAACACCGGGGAGCTGTTTTTT.

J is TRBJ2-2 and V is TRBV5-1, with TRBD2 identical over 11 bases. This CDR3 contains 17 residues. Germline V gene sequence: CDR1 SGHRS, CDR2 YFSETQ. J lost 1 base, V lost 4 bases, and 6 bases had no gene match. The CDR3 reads CASSAGTSGRNTGELFF. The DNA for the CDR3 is TGCGCCAGCAGCGCGGGGACTAGCGGTAGGAACACCGGGGAGCTGTTTTTT.

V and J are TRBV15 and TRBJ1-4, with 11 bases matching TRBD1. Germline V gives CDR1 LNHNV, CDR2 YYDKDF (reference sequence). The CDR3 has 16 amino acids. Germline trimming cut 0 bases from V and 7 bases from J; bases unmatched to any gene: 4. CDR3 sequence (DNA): TGTGCCACCAGCAGAGATCTGGGGACAGGGGGTGAAAAACTGTTTTTT. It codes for CATSRDLGTGGEKLFF.

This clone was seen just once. This chain's CDR3 is CASSPTPTPTDTQYF. CDR3 coding DNA: TGTGCCAGCAGTCCTACGCCCACCCCCACAGATACGCAGTATTTT. J is TRBJ2-3 and V is TRBV9; D is uncertain. V was clipped by 5 bases and J by 2 bases, with 15 bases between them. From germline, CDR1 is SGDLS and CDR2 YYNGEE. The CDR3 covers 15 residues.

Here the CDR3 reads CASSFDRISTGELFF. The CDR3 DNA reads as TGCGCCAGCAGCTTCGACAGGATCTCAACCGGGGAGCTGTTTTTT. The rearrangement joins TRBV5-1 to TRBJ2-2; D perhaps matches TRBD1 (6 bases). The CDR3 spans 15 residues. Trimming removed 2 bases from V and 5 bases from J, with 13 bases in between. CDR1 is SGHRS and CDR2 is YFSETQ in the germline V gene.